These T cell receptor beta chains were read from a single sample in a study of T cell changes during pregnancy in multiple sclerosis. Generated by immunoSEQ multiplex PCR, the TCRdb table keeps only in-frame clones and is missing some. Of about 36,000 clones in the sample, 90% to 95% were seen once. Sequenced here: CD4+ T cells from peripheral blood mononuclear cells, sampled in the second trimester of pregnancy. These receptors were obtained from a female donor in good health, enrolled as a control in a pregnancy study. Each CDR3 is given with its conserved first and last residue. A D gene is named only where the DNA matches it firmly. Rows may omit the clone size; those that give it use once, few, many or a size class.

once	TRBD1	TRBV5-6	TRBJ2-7	TGTGCCAGCAGAAAGACAGGGGAAAACTACGAGCAGTACTTC	CASRKTGENYEQYF
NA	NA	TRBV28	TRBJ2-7	TGTGCCAGCACCCCCGGCAGGGGTCAGTACTTC	CASTPGRGQYF
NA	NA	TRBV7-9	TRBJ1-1	TGTGCCAGCAGCTTGAACTCCGACATCAGGAACACTGAAGCTTTCTTT	CASSLNSDIRNTEAFF
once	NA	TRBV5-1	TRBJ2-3	TGCGCCAGCAGCGTCGACAGCCAAGATACGCAGTATTTT	CASSVDSQDTQYF
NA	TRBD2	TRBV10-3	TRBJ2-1	TGTGCCATCCGACCGACTAGCGGGACATACAATGAGCAGTTCTTC	CAIRPTSGTYNEQFF
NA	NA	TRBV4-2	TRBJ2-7	TGTGCCAGCAGCCAAGAGTTCCGGGGAACCTACGAGCAGTACTTC	CASSQEFRGTYEQYF
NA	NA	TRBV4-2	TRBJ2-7	TGTGCCAGCAGCCAAGACCGGTGGTCCGAGCAGTACTTC	CASSQDRWSEQYF
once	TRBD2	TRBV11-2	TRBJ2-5	TGTGCCAGCAGCCCGGGACTAGCGGGGAGGGAAGAGACCCAGTACTTC	CASSPGLAGREETQYF
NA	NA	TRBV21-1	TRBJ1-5	TGTGCCACCAACCTCGTCACTGAGCATTTT	CATNLVTEHF
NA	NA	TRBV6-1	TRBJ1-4	TGTGCCAGCAGTGGGACTACAGCCGACATTAATGAAAAACTGTTTTTT	CASSGTTADINEKLFF
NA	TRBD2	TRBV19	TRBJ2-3	TGTGCCAGTAGTCGAACTAGCGGGGGATCTAGCACAGATACGCAGTATTTT	CASSRTSGGSSTDTQYF
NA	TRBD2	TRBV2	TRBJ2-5	TGTGCCAGCAGTGTCGGGGGAGGGGTATCGGAGACCCAGTACTTC	CASSVGGGVSETQYF
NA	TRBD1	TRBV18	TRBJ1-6	TGTGCCAGCTCTCCCAGACAGGGCAGTAATTCACCCCTCCACTTT	CASSPRQGSNSPLHF
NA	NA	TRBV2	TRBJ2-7	TGTGCCAGCCGAGGGGGGAGGGTTGAAAAGCAGTACTTC	CASRGGRVEKQYF
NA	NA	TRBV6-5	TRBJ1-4	TGTGCCAGCAGCCCTATTGACAGTCTGGTCGAAAAACTGTTTTTT	CASSPIDSLVEKLFF
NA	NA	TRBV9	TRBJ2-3	TGTGCCAGCAGCGTATCGGAGGGCACAGATACGCAGTATTTT	CASSVSEGTDTQYF
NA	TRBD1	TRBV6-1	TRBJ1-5	TGTGCCAGCAGTGGACTACAGGGGATTAAGGGGCAGCCCCAGCATTTT	CASSGLQGIKGQPQHF
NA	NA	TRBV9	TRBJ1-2	TGTGCCAGCAGCGTAGAGACAGCCTATGGCTACACCTTC	CASSVETAYGYTF
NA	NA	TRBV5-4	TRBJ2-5	TGTGCCAGCCAATACAGGGTGGGGGAGACCCAGTACTTC	CASQYRVGETQYF
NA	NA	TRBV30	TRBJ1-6	TGTGCCTGGAGGTGGGCAGGGGACAATTCACCCCTCCACTTT	CAWRWAGDNSPLHF
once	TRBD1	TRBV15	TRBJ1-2	TGTGCCCCAGACAGGGAGTGCTACACCTTC	CAPDRECYTF
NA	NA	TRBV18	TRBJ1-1	TGTGCCAGCTCACCACTCCAGGGGGAAGCTTTCTTT	CASSPLQGEAFF
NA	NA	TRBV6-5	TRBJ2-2	TGTGCCAGCAGTTACTCGGAGGGGCGGACCGGGGAGCTGTTTTTT	CASSYSEGRTGELFF
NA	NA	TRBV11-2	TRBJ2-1	TGTGCCAGCACTTCGGCGGACTCTGACAATGAGCAGTTCTTC	CASTSADSDNEQFF
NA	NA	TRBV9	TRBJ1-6	TGTGCCAGCAGCGTAGCGTCAGGACTGGAACCCCTCCACTTT	CASSVASGLEPLHF
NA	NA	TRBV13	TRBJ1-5	TGTGCCAGCAGCCAGGGAGGGGGAATCAGAAATCAGCCCCAGCATTTT	CASSQGGGIRNQPQHF
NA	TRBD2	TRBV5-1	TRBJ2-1	TGCGCCAGCAGCTTGATTTCTAGCGGGGGCAAATTAGCCTACAATGAGCAGTTCTTC	CASSLISSGGKLAYNEQFF
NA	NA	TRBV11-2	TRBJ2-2	TGTGCCAGCAGCCCCCGCGGCCGGGCCGGGGAGCTGTTTTTT	CASSPRGRAGELFF
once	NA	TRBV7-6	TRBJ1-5	TGTGCCAGCAGCCCCCCCCCGTATAGCAATCAGCCCCAGCATTTT	CASSPPPYSNQPQHF
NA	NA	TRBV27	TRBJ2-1	TGTGCCAGCAGTTTCTGGGCAGGCCGGGGTTACAATGAGCAGTTCTTC	CASSFWAGRGYNEQFF
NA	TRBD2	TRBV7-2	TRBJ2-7	TGTGCCAGCAGCTTTAAAGCGGGAGCTATCCACGAGCAGTACTTC	CASSFKAGAIHEQYF
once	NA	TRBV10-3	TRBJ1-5	TGTGCCATCAGTGAGTCGACTCGGGAACCCCAGCATTTT	CAISESTREPQHF
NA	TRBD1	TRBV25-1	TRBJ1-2	TGTGCCAGCCGGGGACAGGGATACTATGGCTACACCTTC	CASRGQGYYGYTF
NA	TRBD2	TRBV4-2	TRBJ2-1	TGTGCCAGCAGCCAAGTTTTCCCGGGACTAGCGGGGCCGAATTCCTACAATGAGCAGTTCTTC	CASSQVFPGLAGPNSYNEQFF
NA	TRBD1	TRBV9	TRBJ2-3	TGTGCCAGCAGCCTCCTCCAGGGGGGCACAGATACGCAGTATTTT	CASSLLQGGTDTQYF
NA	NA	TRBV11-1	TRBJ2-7	TGTGCCAGCAGCTTAGGAACGGTGAGCTCCTACGAGCAGTACTTC	CASSLGTVSSYEQYF
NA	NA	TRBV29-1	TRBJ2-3	TGCAGCGTTGACTGGGGACTCGGGGATACGCAGTATTTT	CSVDWGLGDTQYF
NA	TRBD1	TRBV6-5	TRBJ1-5	TGTGCCAGCAGCCTCGGACAGGGTCATCAGCCCCAGCATTTT	CASSLGQGHQPQHF
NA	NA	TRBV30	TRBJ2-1	TGTGCCTGGGCTACCCAACTAGTTAACAATGAGCAGTTCTTC	CAWATQLVNNEQFF
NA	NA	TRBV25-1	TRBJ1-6	TGTGCCAGCAGTGGGTTCTACTCACCCCTCCACTTT	CASSGFYSPLHF
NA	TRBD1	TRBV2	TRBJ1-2	TGTGCCACCCAGCCAGGGGGCTATGGCTACACCTTC	CATQPGGYGYTF
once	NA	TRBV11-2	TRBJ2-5	TGTGCCAGCAGCTTAACGGAGTACCAAGAGACCCAGTACTTC	CASSLTEYQETQYF
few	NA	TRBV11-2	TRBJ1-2	TGTGCCAGCAGCGTTCAATATGGCTACACCTTC	CASSVQYGYTF
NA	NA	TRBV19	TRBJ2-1	TGTGCCAGTAGCGCGGACAGATCTTCCTACAATGAGCAGTTCTTC	CASSADRSSYNEQFF
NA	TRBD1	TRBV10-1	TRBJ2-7	TGCGCCAGCACAAGGACAGGGGCGACCGAGCAGTACTTC	CASTRTGATEQYF
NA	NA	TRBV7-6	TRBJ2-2	TGTGCCAGCAGCTTAGGTCTTTCTAAGAACACCGGGGAGCTGTTTTTT	CASSLGLSKNTGELFF
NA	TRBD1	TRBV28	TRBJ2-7	TGTGCCAGCAGCTACGCGGGGACAGGGGCCTACGAGCAGTACTTC	CASSYAGTGAYEQYF
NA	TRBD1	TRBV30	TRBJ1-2	TGTGCCGGCAGACAGGGGTTCTATGGCTACACCTTC	CAGRQGFYGYTF
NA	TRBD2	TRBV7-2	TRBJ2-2	TGTGCCAGCAGCCCCTCCCGACTAGCGTCTAACACCGGGGAGCTGTTTTTT	CASSPSRLASNTGELFF
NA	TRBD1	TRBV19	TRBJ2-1	TGTGCCAGTAGTATACGAGGGGGCCGAATGGAGCAGTTCTTC	CASSIRGGRMEQFF
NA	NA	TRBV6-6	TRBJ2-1	TGTGCCAGCAGTTACCACGGTGAGCAGTTCTTC	CASSYHGEQFF
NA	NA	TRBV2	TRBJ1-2	TGTGCCAGCAGTATAATTTCACAGGGAGTCTTC	CASSIISQGVF
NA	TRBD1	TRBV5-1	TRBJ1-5	TGCGCCAGCAGCACGGGGACAGGCAATCAGCCCCAGCATTTT	CASSTGTGNQPQHF
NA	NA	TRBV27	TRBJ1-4	TGTGCCAGCAGTCAAAGAGGCGAAAAACTGTTTTTT	CASSQRGEKLFF
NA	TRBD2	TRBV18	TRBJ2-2	TGTGCCAGCTCACCAATGCGGGAGGCCACCGGGGAGCTGTTTTTT	CASSPMREATGELFF
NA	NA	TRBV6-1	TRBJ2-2	TGTGCCAGCAGTGAAATGATCGGGGCGAACACCGGGGAGCTGTTTTTT	CASSEMIGANTGELFF
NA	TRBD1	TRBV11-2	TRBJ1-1	TGTGCCAGCAGCTTCCTGACAGGGAAGGGCACTGAAGCTTTCTTT	CASSFLTGKGTEAFF